This record covers a single T cell receptor (beta chain). These data are taken from a study of blood T cell repertoires in COVID-19. Study background: COVID-19 samples collected from the United States, Italy and Spain covered acute and convalescent phases. PBMCs, B-cell-depleted T cells, or T cells provided the cDNA or gDNA that made up the material.

Original analysis: Estimation of nucleated cell counts was performed using reference gene primer amplification. Data came from immunoSEQ multiplex PCR; TCRdb stores just in-frame clones and leaves some out. V and J calls plus clone size are reproduced from that table; the DNA served to infer D and trimming. The sample records fewer than 95,000 clones, around 88% being singletons. The CDR3 has 15 residues. Per germline, CDR1 SGHVS and CDR2 FNYEAQ. V was cut by 1 base and J by 2 bases, with 9 bases left in between. This TCR was sampled from a woman over 75 with acute or convalescent COVID-19. The V call is TRBV7-6, the J call TRBJ1-3, with D uncertain. Source material: peripheral blood. CDR3 in amino acids: CASSLGGVAGNTIYF. DNA for the CDR3: TGTGCCAGCAGCTTAGGTGGAGTAGCTGGAAACACCATATATTTT.